The clone carrying this T cell receptor (beta chain) was observed once. The sample belongs to a study of blood T cell repertoires in COVID-19. Libraries were prepared by immunoSEQ multiplex PCR; TCRdb keeps only in-frame clonotypes and omits some of them. This sample has roughly 18,000 clones, with 85% found just once. Germline-derived CDR1 and CDR2 are SGDLS and YYNGEE. The CDR3 is 15 residues long. Losses at the gene ends were 4 bases for V and 2 bases for J; bases not matched to a gene: 2. This rearrangement joins TRBV9 to TRBJ2-1, with TRBD2 matching 11 bases. The sequence derives from a man older than 75 with acute or convalescent COVID-19. Material: peripheral blood. In DNA form, the CDR3 reads TGTGCCAGCAGCTTTAGCGGGGGGGCCTACAATGAGCAGTTCTTC. Its protein is CASSFSGGAYNEQFF.